This passage covers 32 T cell receptor beta chains from one sample sequenced in a study of regulatory T cells in long-lasting Graves disease. TCR beta libraries were built with iRepertoire HTBI primers and Arm-PCR of CDR3 regions. Via MiXCR, TCRdb re-called the multiplex PCR reads, giving one row per CDR3 protein. The sample lists about 660,000 distinct CDR3 sequences, around 30% occurring once. Time point indicated: persistent/refractory GD, antithyroid drugs over 5 years with positive TRAb. PBMCs were the source of the RNA used for TCR sequencing. The sequencing used peripheral blood mononuclear cells (PBMCs), collected when the disease was refractory, from a patient treated with antithyroid drugs. These receptors all stem from a female donor with Graves disease.

The chain carries TRBV19 and TRBJ1-1, with 9 bases that match TRBD1. This CDR3 spans 15 amino acids. Trimming removed 5 bases from V and 2 bases from J; junction bases left unmatched: 6. Germline-derived CDR1 and CDR2 are LNHDA and SQIVND (reference sequence). CDR3 sequence reads: CASSERGQGNTEAFF. The CDR3 bases are TGTGCCAGTAGTGAGAGGGGACAGGGTAACACTGAAGCTTTCTTT. The variable domain in full, completed from reference TRBV19 and TRBJ1-1, reads DGGITQSPKYLFRKEGQNVTLSCEQNLNHDAMYWYRQDPGQGLRLIYYSQIVNDFQKGDIAEGYSVSREKKESFPLTVTSAQKNPTAFYLCASSERGQGNTEAFFGQGTRLTVV.

This chain connects TRBV15 to TRBJ1-1, with D tentatively TRBD1 (5 bases). Germline V gene data show CDR1 as LNHNV and CDR2 as YYDKDF (reference sequence). The V end was cut by 5 bases, the J end by 0 bases, with 10 bases between. The CDR3 is 14 residues long. CDR3 in DNA: TGTGCCACCAGCTGGGGGAACATGAACACTGAAGCTTTCTTT. Translation: CATSWGNMNTEAFF.

The CDR3 region is CASSSTGIANYGYTF. CDR3 coding DNA: TGTGCCAGCAGCTCCACAGGGATCGCTAACTATGGCTACACCTTC. The chain employs TRBV11-2 and TRBJ1-2, with D possibly matching TRBD1 (6 bases). The germline V gene has CDR1 SGHAT and CDR2 FQNNGV. The CDR3 totals 15 residues. V was shortened by 4 bases and J by 0 bases, with 12 bases between the two germline ends.

V usage is TRBV30 and J usage is TRBJ1-1; D perhaps matches TRBD1 (5 bases). The germline CDR1 and CDR2 sequences are GTSNPN and SVGIG (reference sequence). This CDR3 is 12 amino acids long. V lost 4 bases, J lost 7 bases, and 13 bases lay in between. The CDR3 protein is CAWMKGRGEAFF. The CDR3 nucleotides read TGTGCCTGGATGAAGGGGAGGGGTGAAGCTTTCTTT.

In its sample, this clonotype was seen many times. This sequence joins TRBV6-9 and TRBJ1-1; D ambiguous. CDR1 and CDR2 from the germline V gene are MNHGY and SVAAGI. V was trimmed by 2 bases and J by 3 bases, leaving 4 bases between them. The CDR3 is 12 amino acids. The CDR3 loop is CASSYIDTEAFF. For the CDR3, the DNA is TGTGCCAGCAGTTATATCGACACTGAAGCTTTCTTT.

The chain joins TRBV19 to TRBJ2-7; the D is unclear. Deletions cut 3 bases from V and 0 bases from J, with 9 bases between. The CDR3 runs 14 residues. Germline lookup yields CDR1 LNHDA and CDR2 SQIVND (reference sequence). Here the CDR3 reads CASSIFLDSYEQYF. DNA for the CDR3: TGTGCCAGTAGTATCTTTCTGGACTCCTACGAGCAGTACTTC.

There are many counts of this clonotype. The chain combines TRBV2 with TRBJ1-5; D possibly corresponds to TRBD1 (5 bases). CDR3 length: 14 amino acids. Germline V CDR1 and CDR2: SNHLY, FYNNEI. V gave up 1 base and J gave up 7 bases, with 11 bases separating them. The CDR3 is CASSEGAGRQPQHF. CDR3 sequence (DNA): TGTGCCAGCAGTGAAGGGGCAGGGCGACAGCCCCAGCATTTT. The whole variable domain, filled in from reference TRBV2 and TRBJ1-5, reads EPEVTQTPSHQVTQMGQEVILRCVPISNHLYFYWYRQILGQKVEFLVSFYNNEISEKSEIFDDQFSVERPDGSNFTLKIRSTKLEDSAMYFCASSEGAGRQPQHFGDGTRLSIL.

This clonotype has more than one count but fewer than ten. The chain employs TRBV5-1 and TRBJ1-4; D is undetermined. CDR1 SGHRS and CDR2 YFSETQ come from the germline V gene. The CDR3 covers 13 residues. The V end was cut by 0 bases, the J end by 6 bases, with 6 bases between. In DNA form, the CDR3 reads TGCGCCAGCAGCTTGGGCCAGCATGAAAAACTGTTTTTT. Amino acids: CASSLGQHEKLFF.

The chain recombines TRBV12-3 or TRBV12-4 with TRBJ1-1; D possibly corresponds to TRBD1 (5 bases). Trimming shortened V by 5 bases and J by 7 bases, and 14 bases separated the two germline ends. The CDR3 loop spans 13 amino acids. CDR3: CASSLGGKGEAFF. The CDR3 nucleotides read TGTGCCAGCAGTCTTGGGGGGAAAGGTGAAGCTTTCTTT.

This clonotype was counted a few times. V usage is TRBV29-1 and J usage is TRBJ1-4; TRBD1 is a possible D gene (6 bases). The CDR3 is 14 amino acids. In germline, CDR1 is SQVTM, CDR2 ANQGSEA. V shed 6 bases and J shed 5 bases, with 16 bases lying between them. CDR3 DNA: TGCAGCGTGGGGTCGGGGACACAGAATGAAAAACTGTTTTTT. This translates into CSVGSGTQNEKLFF.

This clonotype showed up just a few times. The chain joins TRBV12-3 or TRBV12-4 to TRBJ1-5; unclear D gene. Trimming took 3 bases from V and 5 from J, leaving 8 bases between them. The CDR3 is 13 amino acids. CDR3 residues: CASSFEGYQPQHF. DNA of the CDR3: TGTGCCAGCAGTTTTGAGGGATATCAGCCCCAGCATTTT.

This clonotype was seen a handful of times. The chain is built from TRBV10-3 and TRBJ1-2, with D possibly matching TRBD1 (5 bases). CDR1 is ENHRY and CDR2 is SYGVKD in the germline V gene. This CDR3 is built from 13 residues. Trimming removed 0 bases at V and 8 bases at J, with 10 bases between. The CDR3 loop reads CAISESTGDGYTF. The CDR3 nucleotides are TGTGCCATCAGTGAGTCGACCGGGGACGGCTACACCTTC.

The rearrangement uses TRBV20-1 and TRBJ1-2; 7 positions match TRBD1. The CDR3 spans 15 residues. J gave up 6 bases and V 8 bases, and 18 bases lay outside the gene matches. CDR1 is DFQATT, CDR2 SNEGSKA, per germline (reference sequence). Here the CDR3 reads CSTTDRARHSHGYTF. The CDR3 DNA reads as TGCAGTACCACCGACAGGGCCCGGCATTCCCATGGCTACACCTTC.

This chain uses TRBV4-1 with TRBJ2-7; TRBD2 agrees at 11 bases. Germline loops: CDR1 MGHRA, CDR2 YSYEKL. This CDR3 region has 16 residues. V trimming: 2 bases; J trimming: 0 bases; junction bases outside the gene matches: 3. In DNA, the CDR3 is TGCGCCAGCAGCCAACAGACTAGCGGGAACTCCTACGAGCAGTACTTC. It yields the protein CASSQQTSGNSYEQYF.

This clonotype was counted between two and nine times. The V gene is TRBV7-3, the J gene TRBJ1-1; the D gene is possibly TRBD1 (6 bases). Trimming stripped 5 bases from V and 0 bases from J, with 16 bases between. CDR1 and CDR2 from the germline V gene are SGHTA and FQGTGA. This CDR3 has 16 amino acids. In DNA form, the CDR3 reads TGTGCCAGCAGCGCGGACAGCCCGATAATGAACACTGAAGCTTTCTTT. It is translated as CASSADSPIMNTEAFF.

This clonotype came up a few times. The V and J genes are TRBV9 and TRBJ1-2; 8 positions match TRBD1. The germline V gene has CDR1 SGDLS and CDR2 YYNGEE. After removal of 2 bases from V and 3 bases from J, the junction contained 9 bases not matched to a gene. This CDR3 has 16 residues. The CDR3 nucleotides read TGTGCCAGCAGCGTGACCGGACAGGGCCGCCACTATGGCTACACCTTC. Protein sequence: CASSVTGQGRHYGYTF.

V and J are TRBV2 and TRBJ2-1, with 8 nucleotides matching TRBD2. The CDR3 is made up of 16 amino acids. V gave up 5 bases and J gave up 1 base; unmatched junction bases: 7. Germline lookup yields CDR1 SNHLY and CDR2 FYNNEI. CDR3 DNA sequence: TGTGCCAGCAGTTACCGAGCGGGGGTGTCCTACAATGAGCAGTTCTTC. This codes for CASSYRAGVSYNEQFF. The whole variable domain, filled in from reference TRBV2 and TRBJ2-1, reads EPEVTQTPSHQVTQMGQEVILRCVPISNHLYFYWYRQILGQKVEFLVSFYNNEISEKSEIFDDQFSVERPDGSNFTLKIRSTKLEDSAMYFCASSYRAGVSYNEQFFGPGTRLTVL.

In its sample, this clonotype was seen a few times. The rearrangement links TRBV6-2 or TRBV6-3 to TRBJ1-6; D perhaps matches TRBD1 (5 bases). V was trimmed by 0 bases and J by 9 bases, leaving 9 bases between them. Germline V gives CDR1 MNHEY, CDR2 SVGEGT. The CDR3 extends over 14 amino acids. The CDR3 DNA sequence: TGTGCCAGCAGTTACTCGATGGGGGGTTCACCCCTCCACTTT. This codes for CASSYSMGGSPLHF.

This chain links TRBV10-1 with TRBJ2-7, with 10 bases identical to TRBD2. V shed 2 bases, J shed 3 bases, and the junction held 7 bases outside the gene matches. The CDR3 runs to 16 residues. CDR1 WNHNN and CDR2 SYGVQD come from the germline V gene (reference sequence). In nucleotides, the CDR3 is TGCGCCAGCAGTGAGGGAACTAGCGGGATGGGCTACGAGCAGTACTTC. Residues: CASSEGTSGMGYEQYF.

With respect to this clonotype: With a much larger clone just one base away, this may be a read error. V and J are TRBV12-3 or TRBV12-4 and TRBJ1-6, with 7 bases fitting TRBD1. J gave up 9 bases and V 2 bases, and 4 bases lay outside the gene matches. The CDR3 contains 14 residues. This CDR3 reads CASSLHRGSSPLHF. The CDR3 nucleotides are TGTGCCAGCAGTTTACACAGGGGTAGTTCACCCCTCCACTTT.

In its sample, this clonotype was seen a few times. V gene TRBV3-1 combines with J gene TRBJ1-5; D gene uncertain. V lost 0 bases, J lost 12 bases, and 18 bases lay in between. The CDR3 sequence is 15 residues long. Germline V gene data show CDR1 as LGHDT and CDR2 as YNNKEL (reference sequence). The DNA for the CDR3 is TGTGCCAGCAGCCAAGATCCACAGAGGAGGAACCTCCAGCATTTT. This translates into CASSQDPQRRNLQHF.

The chain links TRBV27 to TRBJ1-5; weak D call: TRBD1 (6 bases). There are 13 residues in the CDR3. V dropped 5 bases and J dropped 5 bases, with 10 bases sitting between them. In germline, CDR1 is MNHEY, CDR2 SMNVEV (reference sequence). The CDR3 DNA reads TGTGCCAGCAGTCGGACAGTTTATCAGCCCCAGCATTTT. Amino acid sequence: CASSRTVYQPQHF.

V usage is TRBV6-2 or TRBV6-3 and J usage is TRBJ1-6, with D unresolved. The CDR3 is made up of 17 amino acids. Germline V gene sequence: CDR1 MNHEY, CDR2 SVGEGT. V was trimmed by 5 bases and J by 10 bases, leaving 24 bases between them. This CDR3 reads CASSEGLGGIGSSPLHF. CDR3 DNA sequence: TGTGCCAGCAGTGAGGGCCTCGGAGGGATCGGGAGCTCACCCCTCCACTTT.

The genes are TRBV5-1 and TRBJ1-1; 10 nucleotides agree with TRBD1. The trim removed 7 bases at V and 0 bases at J, leaving 6 bases unmatched. This CDR3 is built from 15 residues. From germline, CDR1 is SGHRS and CDR2 YFSETQ. The CDR3 here is CASVPGQGMNTEAFF. In nucleotides, the CDR3 is TGCGCCAGCGTGCCGGGACAGGGGATGAACACTGAAGCTTTCTTT.

This clonotype showed up many times. J is TRBJ1-2 and V is TRBV27, with D maybe TRBD1 (6 bases). Trimming shortened V by 2 bases and J by 8 bases, and 21 bases separated the two germline ends. CDR1 and CDR2 from the germline V gene are MNHEY and SMNVEV (reference sequence). This CDR3 contains 16 residues. CDR3 sequence reads: CASSLESGTTPAGYTF. The CDR3, as DNA: TGTGCCAGCAGTTTAGAGTCGGGGACAACCCCTGCCGGCTACACCTTC.

This clonotype was recorded at least ten times. This chain connects TRBV6-2 or TRBV6-3 to TRBJ1-1; the D is unclear. CDR1 is MNHEY, CDR2 SVGEGT, per germline. Deletions cut 2 bases from V and 0 bases from J, with 7 bases between. The CDR3 covers 14 residues. Here the CDR3 DNA reads TGTGCCAGCAGTTACCGTAACCTGAACACTGAAGCTTTCTTT. It yields the protein CASSYRNLNTEAFF.

This clonotype appeared many times. In nucleotides, the CDR3 is TGTGCCAGCAGTGGTCGGGGATACTATGGCTACACCTTC. The encoded protein is CASSGRGYYGYTF. V and J are TRBV2 and TRBJ1-2, with D unresolved. V shed 4 bases and J shed 3 bases, with 9 bases lying between them. The CDR3 consists of 13 residues. Germline V gene lookup returns CDR1 SNHLY and CDR2 FYNNEI.

This clonotype appeared a few times. This sequence joins TRBV20-1 and TRBJ1-1; 7 bases fit TRBD1. Unmatched junction bases numbered 6, after V lost 5 bases and J lost 6 bases. The CDR3 length is 12 residues. CDR1 and CDR2 from the germline V gene are DFQATT and SNEGSKA (reference sequence). The CDR3 nucleotides read TGCAGTGCTTTCGACAGGGTGGCTGAAGCTTTCTTT. Translation: CSAFDRVAEAFF.

This clonotype has a count of ten or more. J is TRBJ1-1 and V is TRBV3-1; D is undetermined. This CDR3 is built from 13 residues. V was trimmed by 5 bases and J by 2 bases, leaving 9 bases between them. The germline V gene encodes CDR1 LGHDT and CDR2 YNNKEL (reference sequence). In DNA, the CDR3 is TGTGCCAGCAGCTTTACAAAAAACACTGAAGCTTTCTTT. Translated, it gives CASSFTKNTEAFF. Based on the CDR3 plus reference TRBV3-1 and TRBJ1-1, the full variable domain is DTAVSQTPKYLVTQMGNDKSIKCEQNLGHDTMYWYKQDSKKFLKIMFSYNNKELIINETVPNRFSPKSPDKAHLNLHINSLELGDSAVYFCASSFTKNTEAFFGQGTRLTVV.

This clonotype was observed a handful of times. The chain has TRBV13 and TRBJ2-2; TRBD2 aligns across 12 bases. The length of the CDR3 is 16 residues. Per the germline V gene, CDR1 is PRHDT and CDR2 is FYEKMQ (reference sequence). Germline trimming cut 5 bases from V and 6 bases from J; bases unmatched to any gene: 7. CDR3 bases: TGTGCCAGCAGCATAAAGACTAGCGGGAGTGCCGGGGAGCTGTTTTTT. Translating it yields CASSIKTSGSAGELFF.

This clonotype has a count of ten or more. The chain couples TRBV6-9 to TRBJ1-3; possible D gene TRBD1, 5 bases. In germline, CDR1 is MNHGY, CDR2 SVAAGI. CDR3 length: 14 amino acids. Trimming removed 3 bases at V and 7 bases at J, with 13 bases between. The CDR3 loop reads CASSYGQGGNTIYF. CDR3 in DNA: TGTGCCAGCAGTTACGGGCAGGGAGGTAACACCATATATTTT.

This clonotype was picked up a small number of times. V usage is TRBV2 and J usage is TRBJ2-3, with 9 bases aligning to TRBD1. V lost 6 bases and J lost 5; bases outside the gene matches: 9. CDR3 size: 15 residues. Germline V gene lookup returns CDR1 SNHLY and CDR2 FYNNEI. CDR3 DNA sequence: TGTGCCAGCAGCAAGGGGGACAGGGCGAAAGATACGCAGTATTTT. Translation: CASSKGDRAKDTQYF.